What follows describes a single TCR beta chain. No antigen is known for it. This sample was taken from a study of cytomegalovirus exposure and HLA in healthy donors. PCR involved 60 Vbeta and 13 Jbeta primers. The table came from immunoSEQ multiplex PCR; TCRdb's copy has only in-frame clones and leaves some out. The profile shows around 150,000 clones, around 76% of them singletons. Study-wide points: A later analysis reported that several of the most significant clusters appeared to be linked to common viral pathogens, among them Epstein-Barr virus. A highly shared variant cluster was judged a likely technical artifact.

The specimen sequenced was PBMCs. The clonotype comes from a man aged 35-49 years in good health and CMV-seropositive.

The CDR3, as DNA: TGCGCCAGCAGCCAGCTCCGGGACAGGTATGGCTACACCTTC. Amino acids: CASSQLRDRYGYTF. V gene TRBV4-1 combines with J gene TRBJ1-2; TRBD1 agrees at 8 bases. Germline loops: CDR1 MGHRA, CDR2 YSYEKL. The trim removed 3 bases at V and 5 bases at J, leaving 5 bases unmatched. The CDR3 loop spans 14 amino acids.